The present T cell receptor (beta chain) was sequenced within a study of T-cell reconstitution after alpha-beta-depleted transplantation in children. During its preparation, the TCRbeta library received unique molecular identifiers. TCRdb used MiXCR to reprocess the PCR reads, holding one entry per CDR3 protein. The sample records some 520,000 distinct CDR3 sequences, about 31% being singletons. V was shortened by 4 bases and J by 9 bases, with 10 bases between the two germline ends. There are 12 residues in the CDR3. Germline V lookup: CDR1 MNHNS, CDR2 SASEGT. This sequence originates from a human donor who donated a stem cell graft to a child with aplastic anemia. The sample here was PBMCs from the stem cell graft donor, taken from the stem cell graft. The J gene is TRBJ2-1, the V gene TRBV6-1; D gene unclear. CDR3 amino acids: CASSVPQSEQFF. The CDR3 DNA follows: TGTGCCAGCAGTGTACCTCAGAGTGAGCAGTTCTTC.